The 27 T cell receptor beta chains below all came from one sample that was sequenced in a study of T cells in Graves' hyperthyroidism and ophthalmopathy. The source material, RNA transcripts, was used to amplify TCR beta CDR3 regions. First-round RT-PCR of the TCR CDR3 relied on the HTBI primer set. TCRdb reprocessed the multiplex PCR reads with MiXCR, giving one entry per CDR3 protein. Here the sample spans some 460,000 distinct CDR3 sequences, around a sixth being singletons. The sample consisted of blood. The receptors derive from a woman aged 18-29 years with Graves' hyperthyroidism.

This clonotype showed up many times. This chain joins TRBV28 and TRBJ1-2; D is uncertain. Germline CDR1 reads MDHEN; CDR2 reads SYDVKM. V was cut by 5 bases and J by 1 base, with 8 bases left in between. CDR3 size: 13 residues. The CDR3 reads CASSPADNYGYTF. In DNA, the CDR3 is TGTGCCAGCAGTCCGGCTGATAACTATGGCTACACCTTC.

With respect to this clonotype: A much larger clone differs from this one at a single base, so this may be a read error. CDR3 sequence (DNA): TGTGCCAGCAGATCCTTTACAGGGGACTACAATGAGCAGTTCTTC. This codes for CASRSFTGDYNEQFF. This chain links TRBV11-2 with TRBJ2-1, with 7 bases that match TRBD1. Germline V gene data show CDR1 as SGHAT and CDR2 as FQNNGV. V was clipped by 6 bases and J by 3 bases; unmatched bases: 8. The CDR3 is 15 amino acids.

There are many counts of this clonotype. The gene calls are TRBV12-3 or TRBV12-4 and TRBJ2-1; 13 positions agree with TRBD2. Trimming removed 5 bases from V and 5 bases from J; junction bases left unmatched: 6. The CDR3 is 16 amino acids. CDR3 region: CASSLGGTSGDNEQFF. CDR3 nucleotides: TGTGCCAGCAGTCTCGGCGGGACTAGCGGGGACAATGAGCAGTTCTTC.

This clonotype has ten or more counts. The rearrangement links TRBV20-1 to TRBJ2-7, with D unresolved. V lost 0 bases and J 5 bases, leaving 8 bases between the germline ends. Germline V gene lookup returns CDR1 DFQATT and CDR2 SNEGSKA (reference sequence). This CDR3 comprises 12 residues. The CDR3 DNA is TGCAGTGCTAGAGATTATGGGGACGAGCAGTACTTC. Protein product: CSARDYGDEQYF.

The rearrangement links TRBV15 to TRBJ2-1; TRBD1 might be the D (6 bases). V lost 5 bases and J lost 6, with 14 bases in between. CDR1 and CDR2 (germline): LNHNV, YYDKDF (reference sequence). The length of the CDR3 is 14 residues. The CDR3 sequence is CATSLDSSSNEQFF. The CDR3 DNA is TGTGCCACCAGCTTGGACAGTAGTTCCAATGAGCAGTTCTTC.

This clonotype occurred many times. This rearrangement joins TRBV12-3 or TRBV12-4 to TRBJ1-2, with D hard to call. The CDR3 is made up of 16 amino acids. V lost 4 bases, J lost 6 bases, and 21 bases lay in between. This CDR3 reads CASSSRRLNFMNGYTF. The CDR3, as DNA: TGTGCCAGCAGTTCTCGGCGACTCAACTTTATGAATGGCTACACCTTC.

The chain recombines TRBV7-2 with TRBJ1-3; D is ambiguous. CDR3 length: 12 residues. V was cut by 1 base and J by 4 bases, with 2 bases left in between. Per the germline V gene, CDR1 is SGHTA and CDR2 is FQGNSA. The CDR3 nucleotides are TGTGCCAGCAGCTTAGTCGGAAACACCATATATTTT. Its translation is CASSLVGNTIYF. The full variable domain, in which reference TRBV7-2 and TRBJ1-3 provide the parts outside the CDR3, is GAGVSQSPSNKVTEKGKDVELRCDPISGHTALYWYRQSLGQGLEFLIYFQGNSAPDKSGLPSDRFSAERTGGSVSTLTIQRTQQEDSAVYLCASSLVGNTIYFGEGSWLTVV.

This clonotype showed up just a few times. The chain has TRBV5-1 and TRBJ2-5; D gene ambiguous. This CDR3 contains 16 residues. Per the germline V gene, CDR1 is SGHRS and CDR2 is YFSETQ. Trimming shortened V by 4 bases and J by 3 bases, and 19 bases separated the two germline ends. The CDR3 bases are TGCGCCAGCAGCGAACCGGGTCCACGGGTGGAAGAGACCCAGTACTTC. Translation: CASSEPGPRVEETQYF.

The rearrangement links TRBV5-1 to TRBJ2-2, with 8 bases matching TRBD1. The CDR3 consists of 15 residues. Germline V gene lookup returns CDR1 SGHRS and CDR2 YFSETQ. V dropped 5 bases and J dropped 1; count of bases not matched to a gene: 4. CDR3 residues: CASRRTGRNTGELFF. The CDR3 bases are TGCGCCAGCAGAAGGACAGGGCGGAACACCGGGGAGCTGTTTTTT.

A word on this clonotype: At one end, the junction sequence differs from germline, possibly due to a read error. V gene TRBV6-1 combines with J gene TRBJ1-4, with TRBD1 as a possible D gene (5 bases). Germline CDR1 MNHNS, CDR2 SASEGT. CDR3 length: 15 amino acids. CDR3 DNA: TGTGCCAGCAGTACACGGGACGGACGAAATGAAAAACTGCTTTTT. This gives the protein CASSTRDGRNEKLLF.

This clonotype was seen a handful of times. This chain links TRBV7-2 with TRBJ2-2, with TRBD2 matching 13 bases. The CDR3 contains 18 residues. Germline V gene sequence: CDR1 SGHTA, CDR2 FQGNSA. The J segment lost 5 bases and the V segment lost 3 bases, leaving 9 bases of the junction unmatched. This CDR3 is CASSFLGTSGKKTGELFF. In DNA, the CDR3 is TGTGCCAGCAGCTTCCTCGGGACTAGCGGGAAAAAGACCGGGGAGCTGTTTTTT.

CDR3 sequence: CASSEGPTSGTDTQYF. In DNA form, the CDR3 reads TGTGCCAGCAGTGAAGGTCCCACTAGCGGCACAGATACGCAGTATTTT. The chain couples TRBV2 to TRBJ2-3; 7 bases are shared with TRBD2. Germline loops: CDR1 SNHLY, CDR2 FYNNEI. After removal of 1 base from V and 1 base from J, the junction contained 5 bases not matched to a gene. The CDR3 extends over 16 amino acids. Full variable domain (missing parts from reference TRBV2 and TRBJ2-3): EPEVTQTPSHQVTQMGQEVILRCVPISNHLYFYWYRQILGQKVEFLVSFYNNEISEKSEIFDDQFSVERPDGSNFTLKIRSTKLEDSAMYFCASSEGPTSGTDTQYFGPGTRLTVL.

This clonotype has ten or more counts. The V call is TRBV7-9, the J call TRBJ2-1, with TRBD2 identical over 9 bases. Per germline, CDR1 SEHNR and CDR2 FQNEAQ (reference sequence). This CDR3 has 17 residues. The V segment lost 5 bases and the J segment 9 bases; nucleotides outside the gene matches: 17. CDR3 loop: CASSAPLRGGLYVEQFF. The CDR3 DNA reads TGTGCCAGCAGCGCTCCTCTGCGGGGGGGCCTTTACGTTGAGCAGTTCTTC.

Many counts were recorded for this clonotype. V is TRBV11-2 and J is TRBJ2-1; TRBD2 matches 10 bases. Germline V gene data show CDR1 as SGHAT and CDR2 as FQNNGV. The J segment lost 1 base and the V segment lost 5 bases, leaving 8 bases of the junction unmatched. CDR3 length equals 17 residues. Written as DNA, the CDR3 is TGTGCCAGCAGCCTCATAGGACTAGCGGTTTCCTACAATGAGCAGTTCTTC. Translation gives CASSLIGLAVSYNEQFF.

This clonotype was detected ten times or more. The J gene is TRBJ2-1, the V gene TRBV20-1; 16 bases agree with TRBD2. This CDR3 has 16 residues. The V gene end was trimmed by 4 bases and the J gene end by 8 bases; junction bases not matched to a gene: 8. Per the germline V gene, CDR1 is DFQATT and CDR2 is SNEGSKA (reference sequence). The CDR3 region is CSATGTSGGAGYEQFF. In DNA form, the CDR3 reads TGCAGTGCTACCGGGACTAGCGGGGGGGCTGGGTATGAGCAGTTCTTC.

Remarks on this clonotype: A much more abundant neighbour one base away suggests this may be a read error. The chain uses TRBV27 and TRBJ2-5, with TRBD2 matching over 7 bases. The end of the DNA is better explained by TRBJ2-1, so the J call may be wrong. The germline gives CDR1 MNHEY, CDR2 SMNVEV (reference sequence). CDR3 length: 14 residues. CDR3 nucleotides: TGTGCCAGCAGCTACGGACGACGGCGGGAGACCCAGTTCTTC. Its protein is CASSYGRRRETQFF.

At least ten counts were recorded for this clonotype. This may be a read error: a much more frequent sequence differs by one nucleotide. The chain is built from TRBV6-1 and TRBJ2-7; no clear D gene. Trimming pared 5 bases from V and 1 base from J, leaving 3 bases between. Germline V gives CDR1 MNHNS, CDR2 SASEGT. CDR3 length: 11 residues. CDR3 nucleotides: TGTGCCAGCAGTAAATCCTACGAGCAGTACTTC. It is translated as CASSKSYEQYF.

This clonotype was counted many times. This rearrangement joins TRBV5-1 to TRBJ2-7; TRBD1 is a possible D gene (6 bases). Germline-derived CDR1 and CDR2 are SGHRS and YFSETQ. V lost 0 bases to trimming and J lost 2 bases, with 24 bases between them. This CDR3 is built from 19 residues. CDR3 bases: TGCGCCAGCAGCTTGGAAGTGGGTAGCCCCACTTCAGGGGCCTACGAGCAGTACTTC. Protein: CASSLEVGSPTSGAYEQYF.

This clonotype was recorded many times. The chain has TRBV20-1 and TRBJ2-1, with 9 bases fitting TRBD2. Unmatched junction bases numbered 0, after V lost 1 base and J lost 5 bases. CDR1 and CDR2 (germline): DFQATT, SNEGSKA (reference sequence). The CDR3 runs 13 residues. The CDR3 is CSARGTSDNEQFF. The CDR3 DNA reads TGCAGTGCTAGAGGGACTAGCGACAATGAGCAGTTCTTC.

Only a few counts were recorded for this clonotype. V is TRBV5-5 and J is TRBJ1-1; D possibly corresponds to TRBD1 (6 bases). The CDR3 runs 12 residues. Germline assignment: CDR1 SGHKS and CDR2 YYEKEE (reference sequence). V dropped 4 bases and J dropped 9 bases, with 13 bases sitting between them. CDR3 nucleotide sequence: TGTGCCAGCAGCCCACTGGGGGGCAAAGCTTTCTTT. Protein product: CASSPLGGKAFF.

V and J are TRBV4-2 and TRBJ2-7, with 11 bases identical to TRBD2. Germline CDR1 LGHNA, CDR2 YNFKEQ. J was trimmed by 6 bases and V by 3 bases; bases with no gene match: 10. The CDR3 length is 16 residues. The CDR3 region is CASSHKTSGSISEQYF. Written as DNA, the CDR3 is TGTGCCAGCAGCCATAAAACTAGCGGGAGTATTTCCGAGCAGTACTTC.

Only a few counts were recorded for this clonotype. The chain uses TRBV20-1 and TRBJ1-5; D is ambiguous. Germline CDR1 DFQATT, CDR2 SNEGSKA (reference sequence). The ends were cut back, 7 bases at V and 4 bases at J, with 17 bases in the middle. This CDR3 has 14 residues. The CDR3 is CSDPEVIRNQPQHF. DNA of the CDR3: TGCAGTGATCCTGAGGTAATAAGGAATCAGCCCCAGCATTTT.

This clonotype was observed a few times. The chain couples TRBV7-3 to TRBJ2-1, with D possibly matching TRBD1 (6 bases). The CDR3 sequence is 14 residues long. The V and J ends lost 4 bases and 2 bases respectively, with 9 bases between them. Germline V gene sequence: CDR1 SGHTA, CDR2 FQGTGA. CDR3 in amino acids: CASSSWDTYNEQFF. Written as DNA, the CDR3 is TGTGCCAGCAGCTCCTGGGACACCTACAATGAGCAGTTCTTC.

As for this clonotype: This may stem from a read error, because a much larger clone lies one nucleotide away. The chain employs TRBV2 and TRBJ2-7; D gene ambiguous. This CDR3 has 11 residues. The V gene lost 7 bases and the J gene lost 7 bases, with 11 bases spanning the gap. CDR1 and CDR2 from the germline V gene are SNHLY and FYNNEI. CDR3 sequence (DNA): TGTGCCAGCATTTCTGCTAATGAGCAGTACTTC. Its translation: CASISANEQYF. Looking up the rest from reference TRBV2 and TRBJ2-7 gives the full variable domain: EPEVTQTPSHQVTQMGQEVILRCVPISNHLYFYWYRQILGQKVEFLVSFYNNEISEKSEIFDDQFSVERPDGSNFTLKIRSTKLEDSAMYFCASISANEQYFGPGTRLTVT.

Only a few counts were recorded for this clonotype. The gene calls are TRBV4-1 and TRBJ2-5; no clear D gene. CDR1 and CDR2 from the germline V gene are MGHRA and YSYEKL. The CDR3 covers 14 residues. Trimming pared 1 base from V and 4 bases from J, leaving 10 bases between. The CDR3 coding sequence is TGCGCCAGCAGCCAAGGGATGGGCGGAGAGACCCAGTACTTC. It specifies CASSQGMGGETQYF.

V gene TRBV28 combines with J gene TRBJ2-5, with D maybe TRBD1 (5 bases). V lost 5 bases and J 2 bases, leaving 9 bases between the germline ends. The CDR3 consists of 13 residues. The germline CDR1 and CDR2 sequences are MDHEN and SYDVKM. Here the CDR3 reads CASSPAGQETQYF. The CDR3 region has the DNA TGTGCCAGCAGTCCCGCAGGGCAAGAGACCCAGTACTTC.

At least ten counts were recorded for this clonotype. The chain couples TRBV20-1 to TRBJ2-1, with TRBD2 identical over 13 bases. J was trimmed by 7 bases and V by 0 bases; bases with no gene match: 3. Germline assignment: CDR1 DFQATT and CDR2 SNEGSKA (reference sequence). The CDR3 totals 15 residues. The CDR3 nucleotides are TGCAGTGCTAGAGAGGGGACTAGCGGGAAAAATGAGCAGTTCTTC. Its translation is CSAREGTSGKNEQFF.